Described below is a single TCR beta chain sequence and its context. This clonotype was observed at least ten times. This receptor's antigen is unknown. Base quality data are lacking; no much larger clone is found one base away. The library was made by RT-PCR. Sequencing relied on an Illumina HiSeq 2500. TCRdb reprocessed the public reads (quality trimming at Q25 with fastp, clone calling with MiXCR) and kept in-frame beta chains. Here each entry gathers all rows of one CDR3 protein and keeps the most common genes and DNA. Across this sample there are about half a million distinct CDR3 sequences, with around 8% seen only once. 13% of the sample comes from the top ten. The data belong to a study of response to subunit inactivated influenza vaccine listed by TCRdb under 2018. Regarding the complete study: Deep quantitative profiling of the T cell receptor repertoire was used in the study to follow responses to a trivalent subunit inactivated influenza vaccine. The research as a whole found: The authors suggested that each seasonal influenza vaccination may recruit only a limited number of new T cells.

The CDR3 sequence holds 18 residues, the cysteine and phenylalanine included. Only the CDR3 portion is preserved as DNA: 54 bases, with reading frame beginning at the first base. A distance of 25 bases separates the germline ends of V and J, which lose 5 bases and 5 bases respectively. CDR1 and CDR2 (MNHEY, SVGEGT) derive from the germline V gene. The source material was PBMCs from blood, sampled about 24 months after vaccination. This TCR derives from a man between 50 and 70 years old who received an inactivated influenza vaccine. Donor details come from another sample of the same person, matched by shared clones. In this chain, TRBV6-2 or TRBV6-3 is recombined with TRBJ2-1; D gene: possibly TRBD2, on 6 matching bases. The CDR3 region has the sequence CASSNDVFGGSEHNEQFF. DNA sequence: TGTGCCAGCAGTAACGACGTTTTTGGGGGGTCCGAGCACAATGAGCAGTTCTTC.